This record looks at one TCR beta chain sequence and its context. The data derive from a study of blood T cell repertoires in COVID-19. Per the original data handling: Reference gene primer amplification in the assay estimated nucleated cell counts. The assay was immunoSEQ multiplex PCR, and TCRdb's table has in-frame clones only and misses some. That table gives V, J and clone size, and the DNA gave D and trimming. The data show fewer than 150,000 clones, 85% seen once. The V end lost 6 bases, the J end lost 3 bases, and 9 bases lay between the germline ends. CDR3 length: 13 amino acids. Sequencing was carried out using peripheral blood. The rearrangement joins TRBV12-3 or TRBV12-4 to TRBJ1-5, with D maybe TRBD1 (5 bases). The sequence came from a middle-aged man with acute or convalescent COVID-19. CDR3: CASSPGNNQPQHF. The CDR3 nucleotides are TGTGCCAGCAGCCCAGGGAACAATCAGCCCCAGCATTTT.